The 13 T cell receptor beta chains below were found in one sample sequenced in a study of Ad26.COV2.S vaccination and SARS-CoV-2 variants. Described treatment: roughly 20 received Ad26.COV2.S at low or high dose, single or two shots; about 5 received placebo; per-sample allocation not given. Sampling was performed 63 days after the first vaccine or placebo injection. Sequenced by immunoSEQ multiplex PCR; TCRdb stores in-frame clones only, minus some. The table shows roughly 500,000 clones, with around 88% occurring only once. Sample: peripheral blood, taken in a trial of Ad26.COV2.S vaccine versus placebo. Every receptor here comes from a person aged 18 to 59 who received the Ad26.COV2.S COVID-19 vaccine or a placebo.

The chain combines TRBV27 with TRBJ1-1, with D maybe TRBD1 (5 bases). This CDR3 spans 12 amino acids. The germline V gene has CDR1 MNHEY and CDR2 SMNVEV (reference sequence). V lost 6 bases and J lost 4, with 9 bases in between. DNA of the CDR3: TGTGCCAGCAGCACAGGCCCCACTGAAGCTTTCTTT. This sequence encodes CASSTGPTEAFF.

This chain connects TRBV23-1 to TRBJ2-2; 9 nucleotides line up with TRBD1. TRBV23-1 has ORF status, its function being uncertain. The V and J ends lost 9 bases and 7 bases, in that order; junction bases with no gene match: 3. The CDR3 spans 12 residues. This chain's CDR3 is CARQGAGGELFF. The CDR3 DNA reads TGCGCCAGACAGGGGGCCGGCGGGGAGCTGTTTTTT.

The J gene is TRBJ2-3, the V gene TRBV14; D is possibly TRBD2 (5 bases). CDR3 length: 13 residues. Germline CDR1 is SGHDN and CDR2 is FVKESK. Trimming stripped 0 bases from V and 10 bases from J, with 11 bases between. CDR3 residues: CASSQDVRTSQYF. The CDR3 DNA reads TGTGCCAGCAGCCAAGATGTCCGGACTTCGCAGTATTTT.

This clone was recorded once. The rearrangement links TRBV7-2 to TRBJ2-7, with TRBD2 matching over 10 bases. CDR3 length equals 16 residues. The V and J ends lost 5 bases and 4 bases, in that order; junction bases with no gene match: 11. The germline V gene has CDR1 SGHTA and CDR2 FQGNSA. CDR3 protein: CASSQPSRAGGYEQYF. The DNA for the CDR3 is TGTGCCAGCAGCCAGCCCAGTCGAGCGGGAGGGTACGAGCAGTACTTC.

The genes are TRBV19 and TRBJ2-5; TRBD1 matches at 8 bases. The CDR3 consists of 13 residues. The J segment lost 5 bases and the V segment lost 4 bases, leaving 3 bases of the junction unmatched. CDR1 LNHDA and CDR2 SQIVND come from the germline V gene (reference sequence). In DNA form, the CDR3 reads TGTGCCAGTAGTAAGAACAGGGGGGAGACCCAGTACTTC. The encoded protein is CASSKNRGETQYF. Filled out from reference TRBV19 and TRBJ2-5, the complete variable domain reads DGGITQSPKYLFRKEGQNVTLSCEQNLNHDAMYWYRQDPGQGLRLIYYSQIVNDFQKGDIAEGYSVSREKKESFPLTVTSAQKNPTAFYLCASSKNRGETQYFGPGTRLLVL.

The J gene is TRBJ1-1, the V gene TRBV11-2; 7 bases map to TRBD1. The CDR3 totals 13 residues. Germline V gene data show CDR1 as SGHAT and CDR2 as FQNNGV. V shed 5 bases and J 5 bases; nucleotides not matched to a gene: 5. CDR3 nucleotide sequence: TGTGCCAGCAGCACGACAGGGCTGACTGAAGCTTTCTTT. It is translated as CASSTTGLTEAFF.

The V gene is TRBV11-3, the J gene TRBJ2-1, with D possibly matching TRBD2 (7 bases). The CDR3 is 15 amino acids. V lost 5 bases and J 2 bases, leaving 13 bases between the germline ends. Germline V gives CDR1 SGHNT, CDR2 YENEEA. CDR3 residues: CASSKGGLAYNEQFF. The CDR3 region has the DNA TGTGCCAGCAGCAAGGGGGGGCTGGCCTACAATGAGCAGTTCTTC.

The rearrangement uses TRBV3-1 (or the pseudogene TRBV3-2) and TRBJ1-2, with D possibly being TRBD1 (5 bases). Germline CDR1 LGHDT, CDR2 YNNKEL (reference sequence). The V end was cut by 0 bases, the J end by 5 bases, with 10 bases between. The CDR3 runs to 14 residues. The CDR3 nucleotides are TGTGCCAGCAGCCAAGATCCAGGGAGTTATGGCTACACCTTC. Protein sequence: CASSQDPGSYGYTF.

The rearrangement uses TRBV28 and TRBJ1-2; D not resolved. V lost 6 bases to trimming and J lost 7 bases, with 18 bases between them. The CDR3 spans 14 residues. The V gene's germline CDR1 is MDHEN and CDR2 SYDVKM. The CDR3 DNA follows: TGTGCCAGCAGAGACACTGGGGTGGGATTTGGCTACACCTTC. As protein: CASRDTGVGFGYTF.

The V call is TRBV5-6, the J call TRBJ2-3, with D hard to call. This CDR3 comprises 11 residues. Germline V gene sequence: CDR1 SGHDT, CDR2 YYEEEE. V dropped 2 bases and J dropped 6 bases, with 4 bases sitting between them. Here the CDR3 DNA reads TGTGCCAGCAGCTTAGTGGATACGCAGTATTTT. Amino acids: CASSLVDTQYF. Full variable domain (outside the CDR3, taken from reference TRBV5-6 and TRBJ2-3): DAGVTQSPTHLIKTRGQQVTLRCSPKSGHDTVSWYQQALGQGPQFIFQYYEEEERQRGNFPDRFSGHQFPNYSSELNVNALLLGDSALYLCASSLVDTQYFGPGTRLTVL.

The chain joins TRBV7-2 to TRBJ2-1, with D perhaps matching TRBD2 (5 bases). This CDR3 region has 15 residues. Germline V gives CDR1 SGHTA, CDR2 FQGNSA. V was pared by 0 bases and J by 7 bases, with 13 bases between. CDR3 DNA sequence: TGTGCCAGCAGCTTAGCGGTGAGGGCGAGGAATGAGCAGTTCTTC. This codes for CASSLAVRARNEQFF.

This CDR3 is CASSSGTGSLRAFF. CDR3 nucleotide sequence: TGTGCCAGCAGTTCCGGGACAGGGAGTTTGCGAGCTTTCTTT. The V and J genes are TRBV25-1 and TRBJ1-1, with 9 bases matching TRBD1. The CDR3 consists of 14 residues. Germline V gene sequence: CDR1 MGHDK, CDR2 SYGVNS. J gave up 10 bases and V 5 bases, and 11 bases lay outside the gene matches.

The CDR3 here is CASSPRGGASGNTIYF. CDR3 in DNA: TGTGCCAGCAGCCCCAGGGGGGGCGCTTCTGGAAACACCATATATTTT. The chain carries TRBV2 and TRBJ1-3, with 7 nucleotides matching TRBD1. Germline CDR1 and CDR2: SNHLY and FYNNEI. V shed 6 bases, J shed 1 base, and the junction held 9 bases outside the gene matches. This CDR3 is built from 16 residues. The full variable domain, with the rest looked up from reference TRBV2 and TRBJ1-3, is EPEVTQTPSHQVTQMGQEVILRCVPISNHLYFYWYRQILGQKVEFLVSFYNNEISEKSEIFDDQFSVERPDGSNFTLKIRSTKLEDSAMYFCASSPRGGASGNTIYFGEGSWLTVV.